These 5 T cell receptor beta chains came from one sample sequenced in a study of blood T cell repertoires in COVID-19. Data came from immunoSEQ multiplex PCR; TCRdb stores just in-frame clones and leaves some out. The sample has about 210,000 clones; approximately 87% are singletons. What was sequenced was peripheral blood. These receptors all stem from a man between 60 and 75 years old who had recovered from COVID-19.

The chain links TRBV6-5 to TRBJ1-1, with 8 bases identical to TRBD1. V was pared by 6 bases and J by 7 bases, with 10 bases of the junction left unmatched. The CDR3 length is 14 residues. Germline V gene data show CDR1 as MNHEY and CDR2 as SVGAGI. In DNA form, the CDR3 reads TGTGCCAGCAGCCTGGACAGGGAAGGGGGTGAAGCTTTCTTT. This gives the protein CASSLDREGGEAFF.

This clone was counted once. The chain is built from TRBV29-1 and TRBJ2-2; a possible D gene is TRBD2 (5 bases). The CDR3 extends over 15 amino acids. Germline-derived CDR1 and CDR2 are SQVTM and ANQGSEA. The V gene lost 7 bases and the J gene lost 0 bases, with 15 bases spanning the gap. Written as DNA, the CDR3 is TGCAGCGGAGGAGACTACCAGGCGAACACCGGGGAGCTGTTTTTT. As protein: CSGGDYQANTGELFF.

The chain combines TRBV6-1 with TRBJ2-5, with D maybe TRBD2 (5 bases). Germline CDR1 MNHNS, CDR2 SASEGT. The V end was cut by 0 bases, the J end by 5 bases, with 16 bases between. The CDR3 consists of 16 residues. CDR3 bases: TGTGCCAGCAGTGAAGCTTTCCCCAAGGGAGTTGAGACCCAGTACTTC. It specifies CASSEAFPKGVETQYF.

The chain couples TRBV28 to TRBJ1-6, with TRBD1 as a possible D gene (6 bases). The germline gives CDR1 MDHEN, CDR2 SYDVKM. V lost 8 bases and J 4 bases, leaving 15 bases between the germline ends. The CDR3 length is 15 residues. The CDR3: CASGGLDSYNSPLHF. The DNA for the CDR3 is TGTGCCAGCGGGGGATTGGACAGTTATAATTCACCCCTCCACTTT.

This clone has a handful of counts. V is TRBV5-4 and J is TRBJ2-2; 7 positions agree with TRBD2. With 9 bases clipped from V and 4 bases from J, the junction kept 9 bases outside the gene matches. From germline, CDR1 is SGHNT and CDR2 YYREEE (reference sequence). The CDR3 totals 14 residues. In nucleotides, the CDR3 is TGTGCCACTAATCCGGGGGGTAGCACCGGGGAGCTGTTTTTT. It translates to CATNPGGSTGELFF. Supplemented by reference TRBV5-4 and TRBJ2-2, the full variable domain reads ETGVTQSPTHLIKTRGQQVTLRCSSQSGHNTVSWYQQALGQGPQFIFQYYREEENGRGNFPPRFSGLQFPNYSSELNVNALELDDSALYLCATNPGGSTGELFFGEGSRLTVL.